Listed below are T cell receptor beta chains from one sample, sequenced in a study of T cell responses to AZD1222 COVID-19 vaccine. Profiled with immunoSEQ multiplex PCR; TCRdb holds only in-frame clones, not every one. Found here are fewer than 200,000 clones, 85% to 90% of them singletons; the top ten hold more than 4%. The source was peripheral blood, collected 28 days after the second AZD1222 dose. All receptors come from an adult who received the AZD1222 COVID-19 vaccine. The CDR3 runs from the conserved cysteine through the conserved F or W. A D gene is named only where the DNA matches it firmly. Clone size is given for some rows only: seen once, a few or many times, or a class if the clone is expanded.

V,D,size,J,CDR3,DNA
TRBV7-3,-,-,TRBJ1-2,CASSPTGTNYGYTF,TGTGCCAGCAGCCCCACCGGGACTAACTATGGCTACACCTTC
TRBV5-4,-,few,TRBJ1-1,CASSWGRDVNTEAFF,TGTGCCAGCAGCTGGGGACGGGACGTCAACACTGAAGCTTTCTTT
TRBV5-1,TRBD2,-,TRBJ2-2,CASSPPAGGFGTGELFF,TGCGCCAGCAGCCCACCAGCGGGGGGATTTGGAACCGGGGAGCTGTTTTTT
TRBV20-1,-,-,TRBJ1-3,CSANIGNTIYF,TGCAGTGCTAATATCGGAAACACCATATATTTT
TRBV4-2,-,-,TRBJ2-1,CASSQELAKYNEQFF,TGTGCCAGCAGCCAAGAACTAGCAAAATACAATGAGCAGTTCTTC
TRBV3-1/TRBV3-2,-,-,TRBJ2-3,CASSQASRGWNTQYF,TGTGCCAGCAGCCAAGCCTCCAGGGGTTGGAATACGCAGTATTTT
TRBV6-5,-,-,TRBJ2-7,CASSYSRGGAYEQYF,TGTGCCAGCAGTTACTCAAGGGGGGGGGCCTACGAGCAGTACTTC
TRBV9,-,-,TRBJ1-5,CASSSQAEPDQPQHF,TGTGCCAGCAGCTCGCAAGCGGAGCCAGATCAGCCCCAGCATTTT
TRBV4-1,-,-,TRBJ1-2,CASSPLPEANYGYTF,TGCGCCAGCAGCCCCCTCCCGGAAGCTAACTATGGCTACACCTTC
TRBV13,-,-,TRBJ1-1,CASSLEGAEAFF,TGTGCCAGCAGCTTAGAGGGGGCTGAAGCTTTCTTT
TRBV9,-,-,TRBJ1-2,CASSVSGAGYTF,TGTGCCAGCAGCGTTTCGGGGGCCGGCTACACCTTC
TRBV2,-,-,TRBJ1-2,CASSDRTHNYGYTF,TGTGCCAGCAGTGACCGGACACATAACTATGGCTACACCTTC
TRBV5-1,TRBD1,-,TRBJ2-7,CASSIYRGHTYEQYF,TGCGCCAGCAGCATCTACAGGGGCCACACCTACGAGCAGTACTTC
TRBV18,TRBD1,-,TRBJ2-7,CASSLLQGARYEQYF,TGTGCCAGCTCATTACTACAGGGGGCGCGATACGAGCAGTACTTC
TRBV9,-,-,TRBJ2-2,CASSPNTGELFF,TGTGCCAGCAGCCCTAACACCGGGGAGCTGTTTTTT
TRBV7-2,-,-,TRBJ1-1,CASSYRENTEAFF,TGTGCCAGCAGCTACCGGGAAAATACTGAAGCTTTCTTT
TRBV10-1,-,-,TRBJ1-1,CASRTTGNTEAFF,TGCGCCAGCAGAACGACAGGAAACACTGAAGCTTTCTTT
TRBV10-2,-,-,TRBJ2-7,CASSDTNYEQYF,TGCGCCAGCAGTGATACCAACTACGAGCAGTACTTC
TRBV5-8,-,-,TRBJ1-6,CASSLGSTGNSPLHF,TGTGCCAGCAGCTTGGGATCGACGGGAAATTCACCCCTCCACTTT
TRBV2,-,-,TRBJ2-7,CASSLVYEQYF,TGTGCCAGCAGCTTAGTTTACGAGCAGTACTTC
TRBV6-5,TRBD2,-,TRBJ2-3,CASSPLAGSTDTQYF,TGTGCCAGCAGTCCACTAGCGGGGAGCACAGATACGCAGTATTTT
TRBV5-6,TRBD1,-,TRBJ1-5,CASSFRGTAGYSNQPQHF,TGTGCCAGCAGCTTTCGCGGGACAGCCGGCTATAGCAATCAGCCCCAGCATTTT
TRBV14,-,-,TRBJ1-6,CASSQGLVNSPLHF,TGTGCCAGCAGCCAGGGGCTTGTTAATTCACCCCTCCACTTT
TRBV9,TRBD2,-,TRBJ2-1,CASSTRTSGGAISYNEQFF,TGTGCCAGCAGCACCCGGACTAGCGGGGGGGCGATCTCCTACAATGAGCAGTTCTTC
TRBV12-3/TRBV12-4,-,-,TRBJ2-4,CASTQGTSPRGYF,TGTGCCAGCACCCAGGGGACATCCCCCAGGGGGTACTTC
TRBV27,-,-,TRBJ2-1,CASKRKTANSYNEQFF,TGTGCCAGCAAGAGGAAAACGGCGAACTCCTACAATGAGCAGTTCTTC
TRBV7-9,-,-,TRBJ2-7,CASSLEWGALGF,TGTGCCAGCAGCTTAGAGTGGGGGGCGCTGGGGTTC
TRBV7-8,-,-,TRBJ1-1,CASSLAVGGNTEAFF,TGTGCCAGCAGCTTAGCGGTCGGGGGGAACACTGAAGCTTTCTTT
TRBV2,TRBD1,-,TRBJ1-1,CASSPQGGGTEAFF,TGTGCCAGCAGCCCACAGGGGGGGGGAACTGAAGCTTTCTTT
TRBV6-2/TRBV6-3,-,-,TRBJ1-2,CASSFLVIPITGYTF,TGTGCCAGCAGCTTCCTGGTGATCCCAATTACTGGCTACACCTTC
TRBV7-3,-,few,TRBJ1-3,CASSSGPSSGNTIYF,TGTGCCAGCAGTTCCGGACCGAGCTCTGGAAACACCATATATTTT
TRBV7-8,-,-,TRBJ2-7,CASSLARWEQYF,TGTGCCAGCAGCTTAGCACGGTGGGAGCAGTACTTC
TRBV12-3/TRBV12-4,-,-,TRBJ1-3,CASSLYSGNTIYF,TGTGCCAGCAGCCTTTACTCCGGAAACACCATATATTTT
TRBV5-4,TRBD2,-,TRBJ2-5,CASSSTSGQETQYF,TGTGCCAGCAGCTCAACTAGCGGCCAAGAGACCCAGTACTTC
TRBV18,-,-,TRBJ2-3,CASFGLLTDTQYF,TGTGCCAGCTTTGGACTCCTCACAGATACGCAGTATTTT
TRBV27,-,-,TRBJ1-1,CASSPRTLKF,TGTGCCAGCAGTCCCCGGACCCTCAAGTTC
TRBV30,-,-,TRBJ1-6,CAYNWDPRNSPLHF,TGTGCCTACAATTGGGACCCTCGGAACTCACCCCTCCACTTT
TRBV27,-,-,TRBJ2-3,CASSLWRGTDTQYF,TGTGCCAGCAGTTTATGGCGGGGCACAGATACGCAGTATTTT
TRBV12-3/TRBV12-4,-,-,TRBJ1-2,CASSLVGYGYTF,TGTGCCAGCAGTTTGGTAGGGTATGGCTACACCTTC
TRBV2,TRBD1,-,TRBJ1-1,CASSTGTGLGAFF,TGTGCCAGCAGCACCGGGACAGGGTTGGGAGCTTTCTTT
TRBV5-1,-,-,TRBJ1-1,CASSLAAGENTEAFF,TGCGCCAGCAGCTTGGCGGCAGGAGAGAACACTGAAGCTTTCTTT
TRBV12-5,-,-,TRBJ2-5,CASGLEIVVVRQETQETQYF,TGTGCTAGTGGTTTAGAGATAGTGGTTGTGAGACAGGAGACCCAAGAGACCCAGTACTTC
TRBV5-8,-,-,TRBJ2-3,CASTPQLPQGGTDTQYF,TGTGCCAGCACCCCACAGCTCCCGCAGGGCGGGACAGATACGCAGTATTTT
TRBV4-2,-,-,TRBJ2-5,CASSQEPTSVETQYF,TGTGCCAGCAGCCAAGAGCCGACTAGTGTAGAGACCCAGTACTTC
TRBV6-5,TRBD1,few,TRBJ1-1,CASVRDRVGEAFF,TGTGCCAGCGTTAGGGACAGAGTGGGTGAAGCTTTCTTT
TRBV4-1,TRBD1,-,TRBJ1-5,CASSHRTGGRQPQHF,TGCGCCAGCAGCCACCGGACAGGGGGCCGTCAGCCCCAGCATTTT
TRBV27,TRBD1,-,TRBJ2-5,CASSGQGQGETQYF,TGTGCCAGCAGTGGACAGGGGCAAGGAGAGACCCAGTACTTC
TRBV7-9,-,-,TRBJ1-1,CASTPSRRGRTNEAFF,TGTGCCAGCACCCCCTCCCGCAGGGGCCGCACTAATGAAGCTTTCTTT
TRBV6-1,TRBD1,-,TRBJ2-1,CASSEALRDLDRAEQFF,TGTGCCAGCAGTGAAGCGCTCAGGGACTTGGACAGGGCGGAGCAGTTCTTC
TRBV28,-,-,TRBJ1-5,CASSLAWAGSNQPQHF,TGTGCCAGCAGTTTAGCGTGGGCGGGCAGCAATCAGCCCCAGCATTTT
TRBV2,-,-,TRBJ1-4,CASSRSGEKLFF,TGTGCCAGCAGCCGATCGGGGGAAAAACTGTTTTTT
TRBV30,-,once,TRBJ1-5,CAWSPRERSFQPQHF,TGTGCCTGGAGCCCTAGGGAAAGGAGTTTTCAGCCCCAGCATTTT
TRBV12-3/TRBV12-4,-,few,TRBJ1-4,CASSLLESKLFF,TGTGCCAGCAGTTTGTTGGAATCAAAACTGTTTTTT